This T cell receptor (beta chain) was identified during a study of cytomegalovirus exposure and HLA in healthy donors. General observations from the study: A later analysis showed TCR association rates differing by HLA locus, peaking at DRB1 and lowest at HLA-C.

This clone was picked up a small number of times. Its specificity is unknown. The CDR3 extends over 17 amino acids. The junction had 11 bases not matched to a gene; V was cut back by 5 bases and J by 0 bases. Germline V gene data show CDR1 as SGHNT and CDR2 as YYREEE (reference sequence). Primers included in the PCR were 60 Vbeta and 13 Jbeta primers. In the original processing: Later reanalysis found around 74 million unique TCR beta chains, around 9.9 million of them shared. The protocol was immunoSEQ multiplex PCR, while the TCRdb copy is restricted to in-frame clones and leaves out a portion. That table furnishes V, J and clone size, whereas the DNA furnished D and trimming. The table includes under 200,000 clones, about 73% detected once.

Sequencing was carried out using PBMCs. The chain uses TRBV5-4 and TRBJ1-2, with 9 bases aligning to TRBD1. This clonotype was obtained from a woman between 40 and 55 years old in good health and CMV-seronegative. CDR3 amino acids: CASRTGGSGGANYGYTF. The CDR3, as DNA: TGTGCCAGCAGAACAGGGGGCAGCGGGGGGGCTAACTATGGCTACACCTTC.